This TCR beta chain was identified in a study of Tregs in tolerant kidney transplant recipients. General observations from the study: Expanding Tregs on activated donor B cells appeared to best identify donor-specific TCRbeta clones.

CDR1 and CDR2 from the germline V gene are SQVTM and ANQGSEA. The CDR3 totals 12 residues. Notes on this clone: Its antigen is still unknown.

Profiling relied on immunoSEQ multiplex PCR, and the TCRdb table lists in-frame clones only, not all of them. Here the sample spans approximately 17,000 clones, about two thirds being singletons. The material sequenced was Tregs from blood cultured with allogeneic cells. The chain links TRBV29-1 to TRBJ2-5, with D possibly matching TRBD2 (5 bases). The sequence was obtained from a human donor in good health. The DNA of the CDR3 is TGCGTCACATCAGCGGCCCAAGAGACCCAGTACTTC. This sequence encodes CVTSAAQETQYF.